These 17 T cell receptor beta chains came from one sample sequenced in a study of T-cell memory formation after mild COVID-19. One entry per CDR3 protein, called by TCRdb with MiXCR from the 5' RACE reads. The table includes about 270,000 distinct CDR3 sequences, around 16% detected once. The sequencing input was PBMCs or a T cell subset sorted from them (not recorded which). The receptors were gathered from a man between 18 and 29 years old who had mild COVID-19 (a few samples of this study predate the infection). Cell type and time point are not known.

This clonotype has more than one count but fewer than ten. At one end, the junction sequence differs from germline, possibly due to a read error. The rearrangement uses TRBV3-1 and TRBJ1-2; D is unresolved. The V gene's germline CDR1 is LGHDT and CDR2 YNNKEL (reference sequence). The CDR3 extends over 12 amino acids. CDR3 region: CASSQDGEGGSF. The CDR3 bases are TGTGCCAGCAGCCAAGATGGTGAAGGCGGTTCCTTT.

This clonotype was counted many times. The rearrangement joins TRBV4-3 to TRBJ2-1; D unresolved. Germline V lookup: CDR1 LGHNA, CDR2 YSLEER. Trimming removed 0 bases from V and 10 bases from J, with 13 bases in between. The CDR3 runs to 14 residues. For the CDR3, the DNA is TGCGCCAGCAGCCAAGATAAAGGCGCGGCCGAGCAGTTCTTC. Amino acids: CASSQDKGAAEQFF.

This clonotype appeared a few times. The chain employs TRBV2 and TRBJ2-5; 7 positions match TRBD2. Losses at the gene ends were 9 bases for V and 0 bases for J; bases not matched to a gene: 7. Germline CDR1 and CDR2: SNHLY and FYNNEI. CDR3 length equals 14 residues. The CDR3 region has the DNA TGTGCCAGTTGGACTAGAACGTACCAAGAGACCCAGTACTTC. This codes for CASWTRTYQETQYF.

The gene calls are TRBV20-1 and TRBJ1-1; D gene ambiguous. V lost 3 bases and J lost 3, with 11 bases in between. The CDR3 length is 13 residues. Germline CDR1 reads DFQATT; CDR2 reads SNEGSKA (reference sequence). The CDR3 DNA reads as TGCAGTGCTAGTTCCGGGTTTGACACTGAAGCTTTCTTT. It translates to CSASSGFDTEAFF.

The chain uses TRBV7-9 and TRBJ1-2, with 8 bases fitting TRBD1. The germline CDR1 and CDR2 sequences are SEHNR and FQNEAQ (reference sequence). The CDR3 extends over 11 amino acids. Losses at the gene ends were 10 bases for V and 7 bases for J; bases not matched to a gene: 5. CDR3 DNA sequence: TGTGCCACCCGGACAGGGTCTGGCTACACCTTC. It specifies CATRTGSGYTF.

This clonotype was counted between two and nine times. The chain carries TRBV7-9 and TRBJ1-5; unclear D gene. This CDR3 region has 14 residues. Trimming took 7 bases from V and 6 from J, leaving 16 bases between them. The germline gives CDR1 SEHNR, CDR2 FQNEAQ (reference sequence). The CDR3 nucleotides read TGTGCCAGCACCCCAGGTGGGGTTGCTCAGCCCCAGCATTTT. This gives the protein CASTPGGVAQPQHF.

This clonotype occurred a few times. CDR3 sequence (DNA): TGTGCCAGCAGTCGGGGGGGGACGGAGACTGAAGCTTTCTTT. Translation: CASSRGGTETEAFF. J is TRBJ1-1 and V is TRBV6-5; D might be TRBD1 (5 bases). The V end lost 5 bases, the J end lost 5 bases, and 15 bases lay between the germline ends. The CDR3 runs 14 residues. The germline V gene has CDR1 MNHEY and CDR2 SVGAGI.

CDR3: CASSLDGGYQPQHF. CDR3 coding DNA: TGCGCCAGCAGCTTGGATGGGGGCTATCAGCCCCAGCATTTT. This chain uses TRBV5-1 with TRBJ1-5; possibly TRBD1 for D (6 bases). Trimming took 0 bases from V and 5 from J, leaving 9 bases between them. CDR1 and CDR2 (germline): SGHRS, YFSETQ. The CDR3 covers 14 residues. Using reference TRBV5-1 and TRBJ1-5 for the parts outside the CDR3, the full variable domain is KAGVTQTPRYLIKTRGQQVTLSCSPISGHRSVSWYQQTPGQGLQFLFEYFSETQRNKGNFPGRFSGRQFSNSRSEMNVSTLELGDSALYLCASSLDGGYQPQHFGDGTRLSIL.

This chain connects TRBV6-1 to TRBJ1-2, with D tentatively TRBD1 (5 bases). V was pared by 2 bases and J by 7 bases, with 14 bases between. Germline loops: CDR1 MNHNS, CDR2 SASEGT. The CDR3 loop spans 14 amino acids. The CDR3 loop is CASSEKSGSSGYTF. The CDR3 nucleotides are TGTGCCAGCAGTGAAAAGTCAGGGTCCTCTGGCTACACCTTC.

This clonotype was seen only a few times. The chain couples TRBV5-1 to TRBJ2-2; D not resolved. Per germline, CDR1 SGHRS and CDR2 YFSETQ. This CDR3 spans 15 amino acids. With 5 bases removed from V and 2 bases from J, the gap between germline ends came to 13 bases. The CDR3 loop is CASRVQGFNTGELFF. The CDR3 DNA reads TGCGCCAGCAGGGTGCAAGGATTTAACACCGGGGAGCTGTTTTTT.

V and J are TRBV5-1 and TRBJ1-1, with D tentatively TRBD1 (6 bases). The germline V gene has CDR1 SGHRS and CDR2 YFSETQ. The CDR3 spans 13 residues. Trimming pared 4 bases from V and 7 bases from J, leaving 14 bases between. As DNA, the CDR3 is TGCGCCAGCAGCACGGGACACTCGAATGAAGCTTTCTTT. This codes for CASSTGHSNEAFF.

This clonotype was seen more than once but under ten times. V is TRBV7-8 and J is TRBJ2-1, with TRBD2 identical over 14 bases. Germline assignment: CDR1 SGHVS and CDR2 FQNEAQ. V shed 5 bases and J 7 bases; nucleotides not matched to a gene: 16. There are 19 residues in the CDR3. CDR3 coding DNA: TGTGCCAGCAGCCTGCCGACTAGCGGGGGGGCTAATCCCATGAATGAGCAGTTCTTC. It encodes CASSLPTSGGANPMNEQFF.

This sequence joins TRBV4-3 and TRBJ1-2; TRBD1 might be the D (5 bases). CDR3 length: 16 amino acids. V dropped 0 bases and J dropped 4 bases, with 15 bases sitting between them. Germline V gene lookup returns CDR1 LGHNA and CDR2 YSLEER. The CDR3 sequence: CASSQERRANIYGYTF. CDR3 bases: TGCGCCAGCAGCCAAGAACGCAGGGCAAACATCTATGGCTACACCTTC.

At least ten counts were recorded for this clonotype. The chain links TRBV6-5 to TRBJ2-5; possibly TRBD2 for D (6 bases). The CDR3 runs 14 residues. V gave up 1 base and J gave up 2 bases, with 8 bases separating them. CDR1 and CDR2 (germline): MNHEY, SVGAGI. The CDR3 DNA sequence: TGTGCCAGCAGTTACTTCAGCGGGCAAGAGACCCAGTACTTC. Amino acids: CASSYFSGQETQYF.

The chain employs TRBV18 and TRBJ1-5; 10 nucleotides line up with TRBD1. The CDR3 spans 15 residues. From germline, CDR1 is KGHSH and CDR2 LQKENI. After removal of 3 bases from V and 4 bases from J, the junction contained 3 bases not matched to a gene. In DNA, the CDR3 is TGTGCCAGCTCACCGGACAGGGGGAAGAATCAGCCCCAGCATTTT. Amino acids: CASSPDRGKNQPQHF.

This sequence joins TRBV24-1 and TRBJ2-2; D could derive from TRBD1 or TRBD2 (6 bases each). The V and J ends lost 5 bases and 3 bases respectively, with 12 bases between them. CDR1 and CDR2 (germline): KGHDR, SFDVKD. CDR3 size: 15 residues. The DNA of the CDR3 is TGTGCCACCAGTGGGACGGAGGGGGACACCGGGGAGCTGTTTTTT. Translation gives CATSGTEGDTGELFF.

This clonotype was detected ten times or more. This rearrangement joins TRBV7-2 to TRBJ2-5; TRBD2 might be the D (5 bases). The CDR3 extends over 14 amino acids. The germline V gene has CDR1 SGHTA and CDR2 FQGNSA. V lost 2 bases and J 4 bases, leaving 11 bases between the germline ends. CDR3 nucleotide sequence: TGTGCCAGCAGCTTACCGGGGTTTCGAGAGACCCAGTACTTC. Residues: CASSLPGFRETQYF.